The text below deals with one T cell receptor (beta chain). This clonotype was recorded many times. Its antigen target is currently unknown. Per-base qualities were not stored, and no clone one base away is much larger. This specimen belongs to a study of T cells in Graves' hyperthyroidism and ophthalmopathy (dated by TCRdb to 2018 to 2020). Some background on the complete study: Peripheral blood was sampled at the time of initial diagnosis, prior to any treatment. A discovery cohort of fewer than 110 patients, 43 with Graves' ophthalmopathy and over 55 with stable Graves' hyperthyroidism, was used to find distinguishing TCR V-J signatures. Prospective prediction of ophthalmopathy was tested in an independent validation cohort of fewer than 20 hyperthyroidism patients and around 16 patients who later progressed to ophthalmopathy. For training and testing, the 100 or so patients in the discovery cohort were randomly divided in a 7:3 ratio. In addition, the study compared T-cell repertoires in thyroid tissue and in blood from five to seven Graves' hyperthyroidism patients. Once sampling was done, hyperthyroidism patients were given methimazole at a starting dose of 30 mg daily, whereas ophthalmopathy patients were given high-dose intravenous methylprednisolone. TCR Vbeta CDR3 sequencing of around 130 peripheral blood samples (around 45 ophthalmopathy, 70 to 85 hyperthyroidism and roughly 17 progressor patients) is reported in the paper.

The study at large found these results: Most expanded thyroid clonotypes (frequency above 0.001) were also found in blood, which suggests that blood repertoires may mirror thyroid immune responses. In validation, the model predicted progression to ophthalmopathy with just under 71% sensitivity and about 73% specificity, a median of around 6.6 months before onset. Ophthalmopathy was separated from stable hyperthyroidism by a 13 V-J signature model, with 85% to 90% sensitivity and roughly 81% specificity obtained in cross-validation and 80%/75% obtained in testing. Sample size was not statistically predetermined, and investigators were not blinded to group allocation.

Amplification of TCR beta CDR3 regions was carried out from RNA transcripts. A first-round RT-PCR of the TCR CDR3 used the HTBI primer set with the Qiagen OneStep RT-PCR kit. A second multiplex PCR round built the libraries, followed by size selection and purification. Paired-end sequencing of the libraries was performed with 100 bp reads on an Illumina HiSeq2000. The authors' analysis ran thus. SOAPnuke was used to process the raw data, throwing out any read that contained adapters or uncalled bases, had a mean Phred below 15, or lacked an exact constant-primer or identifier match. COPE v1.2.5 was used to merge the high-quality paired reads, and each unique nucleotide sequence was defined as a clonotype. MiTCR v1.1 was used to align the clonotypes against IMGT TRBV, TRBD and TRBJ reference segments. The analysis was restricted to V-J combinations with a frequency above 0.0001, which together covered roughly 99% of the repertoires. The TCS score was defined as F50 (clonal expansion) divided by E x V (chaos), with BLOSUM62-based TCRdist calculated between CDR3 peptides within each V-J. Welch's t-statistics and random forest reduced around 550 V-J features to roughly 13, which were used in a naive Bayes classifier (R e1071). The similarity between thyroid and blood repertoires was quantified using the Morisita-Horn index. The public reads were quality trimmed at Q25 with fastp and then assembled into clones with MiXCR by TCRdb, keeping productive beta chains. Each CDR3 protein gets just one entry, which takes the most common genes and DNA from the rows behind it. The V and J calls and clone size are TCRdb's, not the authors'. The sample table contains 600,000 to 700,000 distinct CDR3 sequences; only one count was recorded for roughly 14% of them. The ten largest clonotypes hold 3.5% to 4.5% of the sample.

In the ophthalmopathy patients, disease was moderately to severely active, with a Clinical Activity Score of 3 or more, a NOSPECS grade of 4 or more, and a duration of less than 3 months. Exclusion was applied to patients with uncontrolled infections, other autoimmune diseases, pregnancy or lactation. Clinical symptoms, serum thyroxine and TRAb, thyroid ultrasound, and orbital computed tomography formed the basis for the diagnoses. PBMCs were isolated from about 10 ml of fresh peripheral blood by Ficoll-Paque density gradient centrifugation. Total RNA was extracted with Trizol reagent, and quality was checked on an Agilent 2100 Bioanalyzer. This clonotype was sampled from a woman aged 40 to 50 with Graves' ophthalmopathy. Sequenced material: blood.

The DNA reads as follows: TGCAGCGTTGTAAGTCGGGACAGCTATGGCTACACCTTC. Its product reads: CSVVSRDSYGYTF. Recombination linked TRBV29-1 to TRBJ1-2; a stretch of 7 junction bases matches TRBD1. Germline trimming amounts to 4 bases on V and 4 bases on J, with 6 as the count of junction bases outside the gene matches. From a lookup of the germline V gene, CDR1 and CDR2 are SQVTM and ANQGSEA. The CDR3 measures 13 amino acids from cysteine to phenylalanine. The sequence is cut down to CDR3 DNA, 39 bases in frame from base 1.